The 2 T cell receptor beta chains listed next were all sequenced from one sample in a study of T-cell reconstitution after alpha-beta-depleted transplantation in children. The library targeted TCRbeta and was prepared with unique molecular identifiers. In TCRdb, the PCR reads were re-called with MiXCR into one record per CDR3 protein. This sample carries roughly 160,000 distinct CDR3 sequences, 11% of them seen once, and the ten largest clones take around 14%. The input for sequencing was PBMCs, taken before TCRalphabeta/CD19-depleted stem cell transplant. Receptors originate from a boy aged 2 to 10 with acute myeloid leukemia, due to receive a stem cell transplant.

This clonotype was counted ten times or more. This chain connects TRBV2 to TRBJ2-4; the D call may be TRBD1 or TRBD2 (7 bases each). Germline CDR1 is SNHLY and CDR2 is FYNNEI. V was pared by 3 bases and J by 7 bases, with 16 bases between. This CDR3 contains 15 residues. In nucleotides, the CDR3 is TGTGCCAGCAGTGACCTCAGGGGGGGTCCGAACATTCAGTACTTC. It is translated as CASSDLRGGPNIQYF. Variable domain in full (rest from reference TRBV2 and TRBJ2-4): EPEVTQTPSHQVTQMGQEVILRCVPISNHLYFYWYRQILGQKVEFLVSFYNNEISEKSEIFDDQFSVERPDGSNFTLKIRSTKLEDSAMYFCASSDLRGGPNIQYFGAGTRLSVL.

There are many counts of this clonotype. CDR3 in DNA: TGTGCCAGCATCCTCAACGGGGGAGAAGCTTTCTTT. It yields the protein CASILNGGEAFF. V usage is TRBV11-2 and J usage is TRBJ1-1; D is possibly TRBD1 (5 bases). This CDR3 spans 12 amino acids. CDR1 is SGHAT, CDR2 FQNNGV, per germline. Trimming removed 7 bases at V and 8 bases at J, with 14 bases between.